The 32 T cell receptor beta chains reported below all come from one sample, sequenced in a study of blood T cell repertoires in COVID-19. The method was immunoSEQ multiplex PCR; TCRdb's version includes in-frame clones alone and lacks a portion of them. Of about 370,000 clones detected, about 89% appear once; the ten largest clones hold around 3%. Material for sequencing was peripheral blood. These receptors were collected from a woman aged 25 to 45 with COVID-19, enrolled during active disease.

The DNA of the CDR3 is TGTGCCACCAGTGACCGAGGGACCCGGGGAGGGGGCACCGGGGAGCTGTTTTTT. Translating gives CATSDRGTRGGGTGELFF. The chain joins TRBV24-1 to TRBJ2-2; the D gene is possibly TRBD2 (7 bases). This CDR3 has 18 amino acids. Trimming stripped 4 bases from V and 4 bases from J, with 21 bases between. Per the germline V gene, CDR1 is KGHDR and CDR2 is SFDVKD.

The V call is TRBV7-9, the J call TRBJ2-1; 7 positions agree with TRBD2. The CDR3 length is 11 residues. The germline gives CDR1 SEHNR, CDR2 FQNEAQ (reference sequence). Trimming at V came to 8 bases and at J to 7 bases, leaving 2 bases not matched to a gene. The CDR3 region is CASGRVNEQFF. CDR3 in DNA: TGTGCCAGCGGGAGGGTAAATGAGCAGTTCTTC.

This clone was seen more than once but under ten times. The V gene is TRBV6-5, the J gene TRBJ1-1; possibly TRBD1 for D (6 bases). Trimming left V 5 bases short and J 10 bases short, with 14 bases between. The CDR3 contains 12 residues. CDR1 is MNHEY and CDR2 is SVGAGI in the germline V gene. CDR3: CASSQTGGGAFF. In DNA, the CDR3 is TGTGCCAGCAGTCAGACAGGTGGGGGAGCTTTCTTT.

The rearrangement uses TRBV6-5 and TRBJ1-5; D may be TRBD1 (5 bases). The germline V and J ends were trimmed by 5 bases and 1 base, with 12 bases remaining between them. The germline V gene encodes CDR1 MNHEY and CDR2 SVGAGI. This CDR3 comprises 15 residues. The CDR3, as DNA: TGTGCCAGCAGTCTGATCGCAGGGAGCAATCAGCCCCAGCATTTT. Encoded protein: CASSLIAGSNQPQHF.

The chain uses TRBV6-6 and TRBJ2-7, with 10 positions matching TRBD1. Trimming at V came to 2 bases and at J to 3 bases, leaving 7 bases not matched to a gene. The CDR3 has 16 amino acids. Per germline, CDR1 MNHNY and CDR2 SVGAGI (reference sequence). The CDR3 DNA reads TGTGCCAGCAGTTACACCCGACAGGGGGCTAGCTACGAGCAGTACGTC. It specifies CASSYTRQGASYEQYV.

The rearrangement uses TRBV6-5 and TRBJ2-3; TRBD2 is a possible D gene (6 bases). The CDR3 is 14 residues long. Germline V gene data show CDR1 as MNHEY and CDR2 as SVGAGI. V shed 7 bases and J shed 0 bases, with 11 bases lying between them. The chain's CDR3 is CASKSGLSTDTQYF. The DNA of the CDR3 is TGTGCCAGCAAAAGCGGGCTAAGCACAGATACGCAGTATTTT.

The rearrangement links TRBV29-1 to TRBJ1-2, with D tentatively TRBD1 (5 bases). With 7 bases removed from V and 4 bases from J, the gap between germline ends came to 16 bases. Germline lookup yields CDR1 SQVTM and CDR2 ANQGSEA. This CDR3 contains 13 residues. Here the CDR3 DNA reads TGCAGCGCTACAGACAGCCTAATCTATGGCTACACCTTC. Translating it yields CSATDSLIYGYTF.

V usage is TRBV7-9 and J usage is TRBJ2-2; D remains ambiguous. The germline CDR1 and CDR2 sequences are SEHNR and FQNEAQ (reference sequence). Trimming left V 2 bases short and J 6 bases short, with 10 bases between. The CDR3 loop spans 14 amino acids. The CDR3 DNA reads TGTGCCAGCAGCTTAATCGGTCGTCCCGGGGAGCTGTTTTTT. Residues: CASSLIGRPGELFF.

V usage is TRBV12-3 or TRBV12-4 and J usage is TRBJ2-2; no reliable D call. The V end lost 8 bases, the J end lost 8 bases, and 9 bases lay between the germline ends. The CDR3 is 11 residues long. The CDR3 reads CASRTRGELFF. In DNA form, the CDR3 reads TGTGCCAGCCGTACGAGAGGGGAGCTGTTTTTT.

This chain uses TRBV29-1 with TRBJ2-1, with TRBD2 identical over 8 bases. The ends lost 7 bases at V and 2 bases at J; junction bases unmatched: 7. CDR1 and CDR2 from the germline V gene are SQVTM and ANQGSEA. The CDR3 sequence is 14 residues long. The CDR3 loop is CSAELAETYNEQFF. The CDR3 coding sequence is TGCAGCGCCGAACTAGCGGAAACCTACAATGAGCAGTTCTTC.

The rearrangement joins TRBV29-1 to TRBJ2-2; D remains unclear. The CDR3 sequence is 12 residues long. CDR1 is SQVTM, CDR2 ANQGSEA, per germline. V was cut by 6 bases and J by 7 bases, with 12 bases left in between. CDR3 loop: CSVLKLSGELFF. The CDR3 nucleotides read TGCAGCGTCCTTAAGTTGAGCGGGGAGCTGTTTTTT.

The CDR3, as DNA: TGCAGCGTTGACGGGACAGACCTGAGCACAGATACGCAGTATTTT. Residues: CSVDGTDLSTDTQYF. This sequence joins TRBV29-1 and TRBJ2-3; 7 bases match TRBD1. The germline CDR1 and CDR2 sequences are SQVTM and ANQGSEA. V was pared by 3 bases and J by 0 bases, with 6 bases of the junction left unmatched. CDR3 length: 15 residues.

This chain connects TRBV19 to TRBJ1-1, with 7 bases matching TRBD1. This CDR3 has 17 amino acids. The germline V gene has CDR1 LNHDA and CDR2 SQIVND (reference sequence). V was pared by 6 bases and J by 0 bases, with 13 bases of the junction left unmatched. DNA of the CDR3: TGTGCCAGTAGCTCGAGCTCGACAGGGATCATGAACACTGAAGCTTTCTTT. This sequence encodes CASSSSSTGIMNTEAFF.

V and J are TRBV3-1 (or the pseudogene TRBV3-2) and TRBJ1-3, with D perhaps matching TRBD1 (6 bases). V lost 1 base and J lost 8, with 9 bases in between. CDR1 is LGHDT and CDR2 is YNNKEL in the germline V gene (reference sequence). The CDR3 runs to 13 residues. CDR3 region: CASSQVEGDTIYF. The CDR3 region has the DNA TGTGCCAGCAGCCAAGTAGAGGGGGACACCATATATTTT.

This clone has a handful of counts. The genes are TRBV9 and TRBJ1-1; no firm D call. V was clipped by 3 bases and J by 3 bases, with 6 bases between them. CDR1 SGDLS and CDR2 YYNGEE come from the germline V gene. This CDR3 has 12 amino acids. CDR3 amino acids: CASSARDTEAFF. The DNA of the CDR3 is TGTGCCAGCAGCGCCCGGGACACTGAAGCTTTCTTT.

V is TRBV19 and J is TRBJ2-2; the match to TRBD2 covers 7 bases. The CDR3 extends over 15 amino acids. The J segment lost 7 bases and the V segment lost 2 bases, leaving 7 bases of the junction unmatched. CDR1 and CDR2 from the germline V gene are LNHDA and SQIVND (reference sequence). The CDR3 DNA is TGTGCCAGTAGTATACGACTAGCACGGGGCGGGGAGCTGTTTTTT. Translation gives CASSIRLARGGELFF.

The chain carries TRBV5-4 and TRBJ2-5; a weak D match, TRBD2 (5 bases). Germline CDR1 reads SGHNT; CDR2 reads YYREEE (reference sequence). Trimming cost V 4 bases and J 1 base, with 14 bases left between them. The CDR3 has 15 amino acids. This CDR3 is CASSHRADRQETQYF. DNA of the CDR3: TGTGCCAGCAGCCATAGAGCGGACCGCCAAGAGACCCAGTACTTC.

This chain uses TRBV4-3 with TRBJ1-1; D not resolved. V dropped 0 bases and J dropped 11 bases, with 13 bases sitting between them. CDR3 length: 13 amino acids. Germline V gene data show CDR1 as LGHNA and CDR2 as YSLEER. The CDR3 loop reads CASSQEAGVRAFF. The CDR3 coding sequence is TGCGCCAGCAGCCAAGAAGCCGGGGTTCGGGCTTTCTTT.

V and J are TRBV7-6 and TRBJ2-3; 7 bases agree with TRBD2. The junction had 9 bases not matched to a gene; V was cut back by 4 bases and J by 2 bases. CDR3 size: 16 residues. Germline assignment: CDR1 SGHVS and CDR2 FNYEAQ. The CDR3 DNA is TGTGCCAGCAGCTATGGTTGGGGAGGGAACACAGATACGCAGTATTTT. Translating gives CASSYGWGGNTDTQYF.

This rearrangement joins TRBV18 to TRBJ2-7, with 10 bases matching TRBD1. Germline lookup yields CDR1 KGHSH and CDR2 LQKENI. The CDR3 sequence is 15 residues long. J lost 4 bases, V lost 3 bases, and 6 bases had no gene match. Here the CDR3 DNA reads TGTGCCAGCTCACCGGCGAGACAGGGGGCGTACGAGCAGTACGTC. Its protein is CASSPARQGAYEQYV.

This clone was observed a handful of times. The chain has TRBV5-4 and TRBJ2-7; 10 bases are a match to TRBD1. The germline CDR1 and CDR2 sequences are SGHNT and YYREEE (reference sequence). The junction had 6 bases not matched to a gene; V was cut back by 4 bases and J by 5 bases. The CDR3 sequence is 14 residues long. DNA of the CDR3: TGTGCCAGCAGCCCGGGGGACAGGGGAAACGAGCAGTACGTC. This sequence encodes CASSPGDRGNEQYV.

This clone appeared a single time. Written as DNA, the CDR3 is TGTGCCAGTAGTATACCGTTACGGGAGCCCGGGGAGCTGTTTTTT. Its protein is CASSIPLREPGELFF. The V and J genes are TRBV19 and TRBJ2-2; tentative D call: TRBD2 (6 bases). The germline V gene has CDR1 LNHDA and CDR2 SQIVND (reference sequence). The V end was cut by 2 bases, the J end by 6 bases, with 13 bases between. The CDR3 spans 15 residues.

J is TRBJ2-5 and V is TRBV5-6, with D tentatively TRBD1 (5 bases). Germline values: CDR1 SGHDT, CDR2 YYEEEE. V lost 2 bases to trimming and J lost 1 base, with 6 bases between them. The CDR3 contains 13 residues. The CDR3 nucleotides are TGTGCCAGCAGCTTTGACAGCCAAGAGACCCAGTACTTC. Protein sequence: CASSFDSQETQYF.

The chain is built from TRBV4-2 and TRBJ2-5; 9 nucleotides agree with TRBD2. Trimming at V came to 0 bases and at J to 5 bases, leaving 7 bases not matched to a gene. The V gene's germline CDR1 is LGHNA and CDR2 YNFKEQ. The CDR3 extends over 16 amino acids. CDR3: CASSQDARGGRETQYF. Written as DNA, the CDR3 is TGTGCCAGCAGCCAAGATGCGCGGGGGGGCCGGGAGACCCAGTACTTC.

V and J are TRBV4-3 and TRBJ2-3, with D uncertain. The V end was cut by 0 bases, the J end by 0 bases, with 7 bases between. The CDR3 contains 15 residues. Germline CDR1 is LGHNA and CDR2 is YSLEER. In DNA, the CDR3 is TGCGCCAGCAGCCAAGATATCCGTAGCACAGATACGCAGTATTTT. Encoded protein: CASSQDIRSTDTQYF.

The rearrangement links TRBV28 to TRBJ1-4, with D hard to call. Germline V CDR1 and CDR2: MDHEN, SYDVKM. V lost 7 bases and J 0 bases, leaving 15 bases between the germline ends. CDR3 length: 16 amino acids. CDR3 DNA sequence: TGTGCCAGCATCGAGACTTCGGCTTCAACTAATGAAAAACTGTTTTTT. Translation gives CASIETSASTNEKLFF.

V usage is TRBV19 and J usage is TRBJ1-6, with D unresolved. CDR1 is LNHDA, CDR2 SQIVND, per germline (reference sequence). The ends were cut back, 3 bases at V and 12 bases at J, with 12 bases in the middle. There are 13 residues in the CDR3. The CDR3: CASSIQYDKPLHF. CDR3 in DNA: TGTGCCAGTAGTATCCAATATGACAAACCCCTCCACTTT.

CDR3 sequence reads: CASKGGLGAFF. In nucleotides, the CDR3 is TGTGCCAGCAAAGGTGGTCTAGGAGCTTTCTTT. The chain employs TRBV9 and TRBJ1-1; D gene unclear. Trimming removed 6 bases at V and 10 bases at J, with 13 bases between. In germline, CDR1 is SGDLS, CDR2 YYNGEE. This CDR3 is 11 amino acids long.

The sample holds a few counts of this clone. The chain couples TRBV18 to TRBJ2-1; 8 nucleotides agree with TRBD2. Germline V gene lookup returns CDR1 KGHSH and CDR2 LQKENI. Losses at the gene ends were 0 bases for V and 8 bases for J; bases not matched to a gene: 3. The CDR3 has 14 residues. The DNA of the CDR3 is TGTGCCAGCTCACCACCCGGACTAGCAGATGAGCAGTTCTTC. Amino acids: CASSPPGLADEQFF.

This clone was observed a single time. V usage is TRBV21-1 and J usage is TRBJ2-3; TRBD2 is the table's D call, not checked against the DNA. TRBV21-1 is a listed pseudogene. The CDR3 length is 17 residues. The CDR3 DNA follows: TGTGCCAGCAGCAAATGGGATAGCGGGGGCTTCACAGATACGCAGTATTTT. It codes for CASSKWDSGGFTDTQYF.

The genes are TRBV6-2 or TRBV6-3 and TRBJ1-6; 12 bases match TRBD1. J was trimmed by 8 bases and V by 6 bases; bases with no gene match: 11. The germline V gene has CDR1 MNHEY and CDR2 SVGEGT. The CDR3 extends over 17 amino acids. The CDR3 region is CASSRTGTGGADSPLHF. The CDR3 coding sequence is TGTGCCAGCAGCCGGACCGGGACAGGGGGCGCGGATTCACCCCTCCACTTT.

This chain uses TRBV24-1 with TRBJ2-2; 8 nucleotides line up with TRBD2. In germline, CDR1 is KGHDR, CDR2 SFDVKD. Trimming at V came to 9 bases and at J to 3 bases, leaving 14 bases not matched to a gene. The CDR3 is 17 residues long. This chain's CDR3 is CATGRETGGTDTGELFF. The CDR3 DNA is TGTGCCACCGGCCGGGAAACGGGAGGGACGGACACCGGGGAGCTGTTTTTT.